The 15 T cell receptor beta chains in this list originate from one sample, sequenced in a study of blood T cell repertoires in COVID-19. Method: immunoSEQ multiplex PCR; TCRdb's copy keeps in-frame clones and lacks some. Among about 100,000 clones, 88% were seen once, and the ten largest hold 5%. Sequenced input: peripheral blood. The receptors come from a human donor in a cohort sampled during active COVID-19.

This chain joins TRBV13 and TRBJ2-5, with 7 bases identical to TRBD2. Germline assignment: CDR1 PRHDT and CDR2 FYEKMQ (reference sequence). This CDR3 has 14 amino acids. J lost 10 bases, V lost 5 bases, and 13 bases had no gene match. The CDR3 spells CASSVVAQGGGQYF. In nucleotides, the CDR3 is TGTGCCAGCAGCGTAGTAGCCCAGGGCGGGGGCCAGTACTTC.

This chain links TRBV2 with TRBJ2-1; 11 bases are shared with TRBD2. V dropped 6 bases and J dropped 4; count of bases not matched to a gene: 2. The CDR3 is 14 amino acids. Germline CDR1 SNHLY, CDR2 FYNNEI. CDR3 residues: CASSGTSGYNEQFF. The CDR3 coding sequence is TGTGCCAGCAGCGGGACTAGCGGATACAATGAGCAGTTCTTC.

The V call is TRBV18, the J call TRBJ1-5; a weak D match, TRBD1 (5 bases). The V gene's germline CDR1 is KGHSH and CDR2 LQKENI. CDR3 length: 13 amino acids. V lost 2 bases, J lost 7 bases, and 9 bases lay in between. For the CDR3, the DNA is TGTGCCAGCTCACCAGGGGGGGGACAGCCCCAGCATTTT. Translation gives CASSPGGGQPQHF.

A single count supports this clone. The chain links TRBV30 to TRBJ2-7; D gene ambiguous. Germline CDR1 and CDR2: GTSNPN and SVGIG (reference sequence). This CDR3 spans 13 amino acids. V lost 8 bases, J lost 0 bases, and 14 bases lay in between. The CDR3 loop is CAVDWQSSYEQYF. The DNA of the CDR3 is TGTGCCGTCGACTGGCAGAGCTCCTACGAGCAGTACTTC. Looking up the rest from reference TRBV30 and TRBJ2-7 gives the full variable domain: SQTIHQWPATLVQPVGSPLSLECTVEGTSNPNLYWYRQAAGRGLQLLFYSVGIGQISSEVPQNLSASRPQDRQFILSSKKLLLSDSGFYLCAVDWQSSYEQYFGPGTRLTVT.

The chain uses TRBV6-1 and TRBJ1-3; D ambiguous. This CDR3 comprises 16 residues. The germline V gene has CDR1 MNHNS and CDR2 SASEGT. V was clipped by 4 bases and J by 0 bases, with 13 bases between them. In nucleotides, the CDR3 is TGTGCCAGCAGTGGGGCAGTTTCAAACTCTGGAAACACCATATATTTT. Its translation is CASSGAVSNSGNTIYF.

On this clone itself: Compared with germline, one end of the junction differs, possibly owing to a read error. This chain uses TRBV5-8 with TRBJ2-2, with 8 bases matching TRBD1. CDR1 and CDR2 from the germline V gene are SGHTS and YDEGEE. The CDR3 is made up of 14 amino acids. The CDR3 DNA is TGTGCCAGCAGTTTGGGACAGGACACCGGGGAGCTGTTTTTT. This codes for CASSLGQDTGELFF.

This sequence joins TRBV27 and TRBJ2-7; D perhaps matches TRBD2 (7 bases). Germline CDR1 MNHEY, CDR2 SMNVEV (reference sequence). This CDR3 contains 17 residues. With 2 bases removed from V and 7 bases from J, the gap between germline ends came to 24 bases. CDR3 DNA: TGTGCCAGCAGTTTAAGAGGGGGGGCGGCTCCCCTTGAGGAGCAGTACTTC. Translated, it gives CASSLRGGAAPLEEQYF.

This chain uses TRBV6-5 with TRBJ2-7; 7 positions match TRBD2. The CDR3 contains 14 residues. Germline loops: CDR1 MNHEY, CDR2 SVGAGI. Trimming cost V 8 bases and J 6 bases; bases outside gene matches: 13. The CDR3 DNA reads as TGTGCCAGCGCGCTGCGCGGGAGCTCGCGCGAGCAGTACTTC. Protein product: CASALRGSSREQYF.

This clone has just one count. CDR3 in DNA: TGTGCCAGCAGCTTAGTATCGGATCAGCCCCAGCATTTT. Its protein is CASSLVSDQPQHF. The V and J genes are TRBV7-9 and TRBJ1-5; D is ambiguous. Germline V CDR1 and CDR2: SEHNR, FQNEAQ (reference sequence). V was shortened by 1 base and J by 5 bases, with 6 bases between the two germline ends. This CDR3 is built from 13 residues.

The gene calls are TRBV7-9 and TRBJ1-2; D call uncertain. This CDR3 contains 17 residues. The germline V gene has CDR1 SEHNR and CDR2 FQNEAQ (reference sequence). The V gene lost 1 base and the J gene lost 8 bases, with 23 bases spanning the gap. In DNA, the CDR3 is TGTGCCAGCAGCTTAGTACCGGGGAAGACGGTCGACGAGGGCTACACCTTC. It codes for CASSLVPGKTVDEGYTF.

Points on this clone: Other DNA sequences within the sample encode an identical CDR3. The V gene is TRBV28, the J gene TRBJ2-3, with 8 bases that match TRBD2. The CDR3 totals 15 residues. Germline assignment: CDR1 MDHEN and CDR2 SYDVKM. Trimming at V came to 6 bases and at J to 6 bases, leaving 11 bases not matched to a gene. The CDR3 region is CASRALGLAVDTQYF. CDR3 sequence (DNA): TGTGCCAGCAGGGCCCTCGGACTAGCAGTTGATACGCAGTATTTT. The full variable domain, rest sourced from reference TRBV28 and TRBJ2-3, is DVKVTQSSRYLVKRTGEKVFLECVQDMDHENMFWYRQDPGLGLRLIYFSYDVKMKEKGDIPEGYSVSREKKERFSLILESASTNQTSMYLCASRALGLAVDTQYFGPGTRLTVL.

Concerning this clone itself: A read error may account for a junction end that differs from germline. The chain employs TRBV6-5 and TRBJ2-3, with 9 bases identical to TRBD1. Germline CDR1 MNHEY, CDR2 SVGAGI. The CDR3 sequence is 16 residues long. The CDR3, as DNA: TGTGCCAGCAGATACTCCCGGGACAGGGCGTCAGATACGCAGTATTTT. This encodes CASRYSRDRASDTQYF.

For this clone: This could be a read error, since a much larger clone is one nucleotide away. The CDR3 reads CTSSMGPGGFYEQYF. CDR3 nucleotides: TGTACCAGTAGTATGGGTCCAGGGGGCTTCTACGAGCAGTACTTC. V gene TRBV19 combines with J gene TRBJ2-7, with TRBD1 identical over 8 bases. The CDR3 spans 15 residues. Looked up from germline, CDR1 is LNHDA and CDR2 is SQIVND (reference sequence).

The chain joins TRBV10-3 to TRBJ1-3; possible D gene TRBD1, 5 bases. The CDR3 sequence is 11 residues long. The V end lost 11 bases, the J end lost 0 bases, and 5 bases lay between the germline ends. Germline V lookup: CDR1 ENHRY, CDR2 SYGVKD. The CDR3 DNA sequence: TGTGCCGGACACTCTGGAAACACCATATATTTT. Protein: CAGHSGNTIYF.

The gene calls are TRBV24-1 and TRBJ2-2, with D unresolved. Germline lookup yields CDR1 KGHDR and CDR2 SFDVKD. V was clipped by 7 bases and J by 1 base, with 15 bases between them. This CDR3 contains 16 residues. CDR3 amino acids: CATSASLQLNTGELFF. The CDR3, as DNA: TGTGCCACCAGCGCGTCACTTCAATTGAACACCGGGGAGCTGTTTTTT.